Here is one T cell receptor (beta chain) with its context. Trimming shortened V by 3 bases and J by 1 base, and 11 bases separated the two germline ends. CDR3 size: 14 residues. Germline CDR1 and CDR2: DFQATT and SNEGSKA (reference sequence). This sample is part of a study of blood T cells in healthy people across ages. Together with a sample-barcoded 5' primer, a J-beta primer mix was included in a second PCR lasting about 7 to 12 cycles. From the 5' RACE reads, TCRdb called clonotypes with MiXCR, one entry per CDR3 protein. The sample consists of over 1,300,000 distinct CDR3 sequences, around 59% of them appearing once.

The V and J genes are TRBV20-1 and TRBJ2-3; the D gene is possibly TRBD2 (5 bases). The receptor was derived from a man aged 18 to 29 in good health. The sample taken for sequencing was blood. CDR3 residues: CSAREVSGTDTQYF. As DNA, the CDR3 is TGCAGTGCTAGGGAGGTCTCTGGCACAGATACGCAGTATTTT.